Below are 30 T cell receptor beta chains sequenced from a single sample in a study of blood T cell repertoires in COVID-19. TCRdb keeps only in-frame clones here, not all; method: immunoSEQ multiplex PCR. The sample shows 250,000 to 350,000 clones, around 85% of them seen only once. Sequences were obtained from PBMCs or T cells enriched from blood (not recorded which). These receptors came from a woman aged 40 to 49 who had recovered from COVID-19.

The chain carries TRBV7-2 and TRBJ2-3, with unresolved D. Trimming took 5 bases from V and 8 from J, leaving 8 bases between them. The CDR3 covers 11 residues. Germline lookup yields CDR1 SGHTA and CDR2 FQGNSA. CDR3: CASSRPGTQYF. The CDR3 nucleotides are TGTGCCAGCAGCCGACCGGGTACGCAGTATTTT.

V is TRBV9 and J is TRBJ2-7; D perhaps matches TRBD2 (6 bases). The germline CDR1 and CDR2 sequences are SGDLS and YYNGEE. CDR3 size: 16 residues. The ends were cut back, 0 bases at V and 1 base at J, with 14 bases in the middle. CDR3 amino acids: CASSVGGPGRSYEQYF. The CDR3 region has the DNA TGTGCCAGCAGCGTAGGGGGTCCAGGGAGGTCCTACGAGCAGTACTTC.

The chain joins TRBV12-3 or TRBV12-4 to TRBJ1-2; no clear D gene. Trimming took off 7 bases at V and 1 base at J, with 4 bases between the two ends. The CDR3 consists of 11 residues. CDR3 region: CASTLNYGYTF. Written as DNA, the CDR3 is TGTGCCAGCACACTTAACTATGGCTACACCTTC.

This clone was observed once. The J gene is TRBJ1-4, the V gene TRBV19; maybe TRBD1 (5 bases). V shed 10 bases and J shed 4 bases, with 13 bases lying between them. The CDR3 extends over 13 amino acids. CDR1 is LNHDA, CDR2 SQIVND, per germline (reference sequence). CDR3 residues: CATRQINNEKLFF. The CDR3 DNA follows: TGTGCCACCCGACAGATTAATAATGAAAAACTGTTTTTT.

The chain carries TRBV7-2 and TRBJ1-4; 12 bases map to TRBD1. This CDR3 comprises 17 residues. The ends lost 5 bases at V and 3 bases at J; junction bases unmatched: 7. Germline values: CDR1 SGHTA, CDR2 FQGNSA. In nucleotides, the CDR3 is TGTGCCAGCAGCGGCCGGGACAGGGGGCGGTCTAATGAAAAACTGTTTTTT. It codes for CASSGRDRGRSNEKLFF.

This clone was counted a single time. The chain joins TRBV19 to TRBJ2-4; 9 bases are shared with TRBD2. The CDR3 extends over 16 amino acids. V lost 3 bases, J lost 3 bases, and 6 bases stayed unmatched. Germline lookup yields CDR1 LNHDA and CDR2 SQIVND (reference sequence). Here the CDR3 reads CASSIGGRGGKNIQYF. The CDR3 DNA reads TGTGCCAGTAGTATTGGCGGGAGGGGAGGCAAAAACATTCAGTACTTC.

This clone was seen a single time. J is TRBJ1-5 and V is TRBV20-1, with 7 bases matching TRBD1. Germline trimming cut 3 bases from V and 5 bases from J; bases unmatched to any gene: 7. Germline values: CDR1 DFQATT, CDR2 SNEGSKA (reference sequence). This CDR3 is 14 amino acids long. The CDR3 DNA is TGCAGTGCTAGTAGGGGGGACAGTTATCAGCCCCAGCATTTT. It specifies CSASRGDSYQPQHF.

The DNA of the CDR3 is TGTGCCAGCAGTTCAGGGGGCGCTGGTCAGCCCCAGCATTTT. This encodes CASSSGGAGQPQHF. The rearrangement uses TRBV28 and TRBJ1-5; 8 bases are shared with TRBD1. The germline gives CDR1 MDHEN, CDR2 SYDVKM. The CDR3 runs 14 residues. The V segment lost 4 bases and the J segment 6 bases; nucleotides outside the gene matches: 5.

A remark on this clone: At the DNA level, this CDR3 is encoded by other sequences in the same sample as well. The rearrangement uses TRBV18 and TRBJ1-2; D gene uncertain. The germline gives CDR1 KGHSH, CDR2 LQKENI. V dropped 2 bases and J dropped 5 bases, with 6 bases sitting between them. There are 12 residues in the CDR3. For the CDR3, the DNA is TGTGCCAGCTCACCAGGAGGGTATGGCTACACCTTC. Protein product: CASSPGGYGYTF.

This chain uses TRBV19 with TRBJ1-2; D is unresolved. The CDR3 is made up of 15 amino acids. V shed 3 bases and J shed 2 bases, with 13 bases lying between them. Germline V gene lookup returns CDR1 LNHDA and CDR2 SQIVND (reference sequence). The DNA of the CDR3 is TGTGCCAGTAGTATTTTGAGGCCCATCAACTATGGCTACACCTTC. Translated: CASSILRPINYGYTF.

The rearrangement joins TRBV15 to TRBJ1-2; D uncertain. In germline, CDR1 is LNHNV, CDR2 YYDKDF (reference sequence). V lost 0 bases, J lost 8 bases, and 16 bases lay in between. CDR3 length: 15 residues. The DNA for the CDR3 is TGTGCCACCAGCAGAGATGTTTCCCGAACGGGAGGCTACACCTTC. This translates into CATSRDVSRTGGYTF.

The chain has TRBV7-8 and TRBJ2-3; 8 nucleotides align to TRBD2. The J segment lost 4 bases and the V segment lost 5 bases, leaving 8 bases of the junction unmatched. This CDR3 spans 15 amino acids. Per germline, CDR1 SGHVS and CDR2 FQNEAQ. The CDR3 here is CASSLGGRSADTQYF. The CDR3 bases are TGTGCCAGCAGCCTGGGCGGGAGGAGCGCAGATACGCAGTATTTT.

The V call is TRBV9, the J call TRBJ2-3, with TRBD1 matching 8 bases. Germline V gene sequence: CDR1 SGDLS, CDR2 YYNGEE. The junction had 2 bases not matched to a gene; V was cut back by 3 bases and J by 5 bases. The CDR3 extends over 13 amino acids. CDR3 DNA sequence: TGTGCCAGCAGCGAACAGGGGGGAGATACGCAGTATTTT. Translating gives CASSEQGGDTQYF.

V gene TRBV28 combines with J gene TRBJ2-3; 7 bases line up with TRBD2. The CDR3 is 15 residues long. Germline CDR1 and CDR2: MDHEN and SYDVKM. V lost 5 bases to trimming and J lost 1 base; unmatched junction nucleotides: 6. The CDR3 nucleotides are TGTGCCAGCAGTCCCAGGGACTACCGCACAGATACGCAGTATTTT. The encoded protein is CASSPRDYRTDTQYF.

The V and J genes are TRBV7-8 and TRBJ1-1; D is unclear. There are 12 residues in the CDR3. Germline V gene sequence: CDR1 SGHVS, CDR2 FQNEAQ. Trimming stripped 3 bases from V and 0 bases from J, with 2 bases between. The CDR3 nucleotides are TGTGCCAGCAGCTTCATGAACACTGAAGCTTTCTTT. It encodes CASSFMNTEAFF.

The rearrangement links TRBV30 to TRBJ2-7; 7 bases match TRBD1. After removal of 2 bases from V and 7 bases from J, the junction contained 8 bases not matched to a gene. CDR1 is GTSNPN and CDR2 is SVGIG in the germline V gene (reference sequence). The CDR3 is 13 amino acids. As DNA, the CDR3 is TGTGCCTGGAGTAGACAGGGAATGGGGGAGCAGTACTTC. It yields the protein CAWSRQGMGEQYF.

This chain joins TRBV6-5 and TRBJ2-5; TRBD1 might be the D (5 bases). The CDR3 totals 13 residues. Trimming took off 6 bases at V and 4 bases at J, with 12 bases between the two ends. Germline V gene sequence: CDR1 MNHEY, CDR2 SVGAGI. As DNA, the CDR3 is TGTGCCAGCAGCCATCCAGGGTCAGAGACCCAGTACTTC. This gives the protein CASSHPGSETQYF.

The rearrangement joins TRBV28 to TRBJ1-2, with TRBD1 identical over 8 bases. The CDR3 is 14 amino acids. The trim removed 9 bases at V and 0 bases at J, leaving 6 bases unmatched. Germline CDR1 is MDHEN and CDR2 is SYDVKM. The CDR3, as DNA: TGTGCCAGTCTGGGACAGGCTTCTAACTATGGCTACACCTTC. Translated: CASLGQASNYGYTF.

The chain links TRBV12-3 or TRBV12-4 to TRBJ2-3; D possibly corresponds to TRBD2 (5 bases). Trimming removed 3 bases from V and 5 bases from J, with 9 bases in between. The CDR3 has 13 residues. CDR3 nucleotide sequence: TGTGCCAGCAGTTTCGGGGATCGAGATACGCAGTATTTT. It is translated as CASSFGDRDTQYF.

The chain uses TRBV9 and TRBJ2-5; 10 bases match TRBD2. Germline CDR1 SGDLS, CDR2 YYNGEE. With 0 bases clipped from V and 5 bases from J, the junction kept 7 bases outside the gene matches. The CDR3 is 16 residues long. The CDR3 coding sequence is TGTGCCAGCAGCGTAGATCCAGCGGGAGGGCAGGAGACCCAGTACTTC. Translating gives CASSVDPAGGQETQYF.

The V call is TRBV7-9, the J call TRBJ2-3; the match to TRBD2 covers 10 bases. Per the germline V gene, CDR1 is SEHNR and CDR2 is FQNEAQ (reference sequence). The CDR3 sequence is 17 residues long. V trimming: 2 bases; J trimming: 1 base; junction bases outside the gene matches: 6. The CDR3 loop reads CASSLRPLAGGTDTQYF. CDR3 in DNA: TGTGCCAGCAGCTTAAGGCCGCTAGCGGGAGGCACAGATACGCAGTATTTT. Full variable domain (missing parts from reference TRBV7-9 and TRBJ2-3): DTGVSQNPRHKITKRGQNVTFRCDPISEHNRLYWYRQTLGQGPEFLTYFQNEAQLEKSRLLSDRFSAERPKGSFSTLEIQRTEQGDSAMYLCASSLRPLAGGTDTQYFGPGTRLTVL.

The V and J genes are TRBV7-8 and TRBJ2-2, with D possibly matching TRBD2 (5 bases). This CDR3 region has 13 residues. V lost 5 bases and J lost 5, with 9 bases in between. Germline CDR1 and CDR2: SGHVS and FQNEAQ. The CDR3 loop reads CASSELGTGELFF. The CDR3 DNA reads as TGTGCCAGCAGCGAACTAGGAACCGGGGAGCTGTTTTTT.

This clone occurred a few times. As DNA, the CDR3 is TGTGCCAGCAGTGAGGACTTGGGTCCCTCTGGAAACACCATATATTTT. This sequence encodes CASSEDLGPSGNTIYF. The V and J genes are TRBV2 and TRBJ1-3; D not certain. The germline V gene encodes CDR1 SNHLY and CDR2 FYNNEI. V was pared by 3 bases and J by 0 bases, with 12 bases between. The length of the CDR3 is 16 residues.

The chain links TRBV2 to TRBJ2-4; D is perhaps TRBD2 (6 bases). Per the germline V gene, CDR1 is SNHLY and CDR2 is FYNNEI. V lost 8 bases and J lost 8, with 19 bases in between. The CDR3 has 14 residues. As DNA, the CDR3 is TGTGCCAGCCGGGGGACCGCCGCAAGGGACATTCAGTACTTC. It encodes CASRGTAARDIQYF.

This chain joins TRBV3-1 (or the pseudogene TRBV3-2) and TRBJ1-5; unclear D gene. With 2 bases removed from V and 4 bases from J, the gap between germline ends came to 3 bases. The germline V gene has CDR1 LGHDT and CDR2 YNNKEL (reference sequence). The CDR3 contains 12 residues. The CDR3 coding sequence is TGTGCCAGCAGCCAACCAAATCAGCCCCAGCATTTT. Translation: CASSQPNQPQHF.

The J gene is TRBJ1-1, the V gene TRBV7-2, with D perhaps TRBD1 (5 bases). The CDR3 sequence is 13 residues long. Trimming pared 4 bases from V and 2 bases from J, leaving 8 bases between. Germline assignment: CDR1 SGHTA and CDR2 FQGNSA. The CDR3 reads CASSSDSNTEAFF. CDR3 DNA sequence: TGTGCCAGCAGCTCCGACAGCAACACTGAAGCTTTCTTT.

The CDR3 here is CASSLARGANTEAFF. The DNA of the CDR3 is TGTGCCAGCAGCTTAGCGCGGGGGGCGAACACTGAAGCTTTCTTT. The chain is built from TRBV7-2 and TRBJ1-1; possibly TRBD1 for D (6 bases). The ends were cut back, 0 bases at V and 1 base at J, with 9 bases in the middle. This CDR3 spans 15 amino acids. CDR1 is SGHTA and CDR2 is FQGNSA in the germline V gene.

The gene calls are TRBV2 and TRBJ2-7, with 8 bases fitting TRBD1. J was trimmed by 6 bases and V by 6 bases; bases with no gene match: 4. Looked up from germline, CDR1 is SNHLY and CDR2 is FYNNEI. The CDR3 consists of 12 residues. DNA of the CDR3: TGTGCCAGCAGCGATACAGGGGGCGAGCAGTACTTC. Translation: CASSDTGGEQYF.

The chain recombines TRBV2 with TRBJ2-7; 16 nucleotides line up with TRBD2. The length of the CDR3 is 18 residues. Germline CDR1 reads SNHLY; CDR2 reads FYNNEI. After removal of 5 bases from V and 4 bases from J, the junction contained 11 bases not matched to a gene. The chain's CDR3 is CASSSGLAGGPKSYEQYF. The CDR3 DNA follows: TGTGCCAGCAGTTCGGGACTAGCGGGAGGGCCGAAATCTTACGAGCAGTACTTC.

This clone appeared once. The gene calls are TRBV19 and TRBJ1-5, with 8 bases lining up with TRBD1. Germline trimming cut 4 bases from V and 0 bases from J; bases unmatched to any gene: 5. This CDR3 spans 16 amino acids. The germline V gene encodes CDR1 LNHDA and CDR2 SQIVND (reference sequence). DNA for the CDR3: TGTGCCAGTAGTAACGGACAGGGAGTTAGCAATCAGCCCCAGCATTTT. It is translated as CASSNGQGVSNQPQHF.